These T cell receptor beta chains were read from a single sample in a study of coeliac disease. TCRdb's table, derived via immunoSEQ multiplex PCR, lists solely in-frame clones and lacks some. The data contain 3,500 to 4,500 clones, less than 75% of them singletons. The sample was intraepithelial lymphocytes from the gut. The receptors were gathered from a woman under 30 with active celiac disease. Both conserved end residues are part of each CDR3. D genes are given only for firm matches. Some rows have no size entry. The others give once, few or many, or a class for an expanded clone.

V gene	CDR3 length	D gene	J gene	clone size	CDR3 protein	CDR3 DNA
TRBV5-5	15	.	TRBJ1-2	.	CASSLYWGQNYGYTF	TGTGCCAGCAGCTTGTACTGGGGCCAGAACTATGGCTACACCTTC
TRBV11-2	13	.	TRBJ2-5	few	CASSLPGQETQYF	TGTGCCAGCAGCTTACCGGGCCAAGAGACCCAGTACTTC
TRBV6-1	15	.	TRBJ2-1	.	CASSRGLGDQSEQFF	TGTGCCAGCAGTCGAGGTCTGGGTGACCAGTCTGAGCAGTTCTTC
TRBV29-1	15	TRBD2	TRBJ2-1	.	CSVSGREAAWNEQFF	TGCAGCGTTTCAGGGCGGGAGGCGGCTTGGAATGAGCAGTTCTTC
TRBV4-2	18	TRBD2	TRBJ2-5	.	CASSQARGLAGELETQYF	TGTGCCAGCAGCCAAGCCCGGGGACTAGCGGGAGAATTGGAGACCCAGTACTTC
TRBV25-1	16	.	TRBJ2-5	few	CASSPWTTSDRETQYF	TGTGCCAGCTCCCCCTGGACTACCTCAGATAGGGAGACCCAGTACTTC
TRBV7-9	16	TRBD2	TRBJ2-1	.	CASSSSSGRGHNEQFF	TGTGCCAGCAGCTCCTCTAGCGGGAGAGGGCACAATGAGCAGTTCTTC
TRBV5-1	12	.	TRBJ1-2	.	CASSSGERGYTF	TGCGCCAGCAGCTCAGGGGAACGAGGCTACACCTTC
TRBV6-1	15	TRBD1	TRBJ2-5	few	CASRVGTGGMETQYF	TGTGCCAGCAGAGTCGGGACAGGGGGTATGGAGACCCAGTACTTC
TRBV6-1	15	.	TRBJ1-2	.	CASSAPGASNHGYTF	TGTGCCAGCAGTGCCCCAGGGGCATCTAACCATGGCTACACCTTC
TRBV4-2	16	.	TRBJ2-5	.	CASSQDIREIGETQYF	TGTGCCAGCAGCCAAGATATCCGGGAGATCGGGGAGACCCAGTACTTC
TRBV7-9	16	.	TRBJ1-4	once	CASSLGVQGTNEKLFF	TGTGCCAGCAGCTTAGGGGTCCAGGGAACTAATGAAAAACTGTTTTTT
TRBV5-5	15	.	TRBJ2-7	few	CASTPAGGHLYEQYF	TGTGCCAGCACCCCGGCCGGAGGGCACTTATACGAGCAGTACTTC
TRBV4-2	17	.	TRBJ1-3	.	CASSQELGGHSGNTIYF	TGTGCCAGCAGCCAAGAACTAGGGGGTCACTCTGGAAACACCATATATTTT
TRBV5-8	15	.	TRBJ1-1	few	CASLPPPTGPTEAFF	TGTGCCAGCCTACCGCCCCCAACAGGGCCTACTGAAGCTTTCTTT
TRBV13	17	.	TRBJ2-1	.	CASSLWLPGSAYNEQFF	TGTGCCAGCAGCTTATGGCTCCCCGGGAGCGCCTACAATGAGCAGTTCTTC
TRBV28	12	.	TRBJ1-4	.	CASARGNEKLFF	TGTGCCAGCGCCAGGGGTAATGAAAAACTGTTTTTT
TRBV7-2	17	TRBD2	TRBJ2-3	.	CASSLIGGLAATDTQYF	TGTGCCAGCAGCCTCATAGGGGGACTAGCGGCCACAGATACGCAGTATTTT
TRBV4-1	15	TRBD1	TRBJ2-3	.	CASSHTGTGTDTQYF	TGCGCCAGCAGCCACACCGGGACAGGGACAGATACGCAGTATTTT
TRBV6-1	14	.	TRBJ1-1	few	CASSVRTGNTEAFF	TGTGCCAGCAGTGTTAGGACTGGGAACACTGAAGCTTTCTTT
TRBV9	18	TRBD2	TRBJ2-1	.	CASSVEGLAGGPYNEQFF	TGTGCCAGCAGCGTAGAGGGACTAGCGGGAGGGCCTTACAATGAGCAGTTCTTC
TRBV6-5	12	.	TRBJ2-7	.	CASISAEEEQYF	TGTGCCAGCATCTCGGCGGAAGAGGAGCAGTACTTC
TRBV5-4	16	TRBD2	TRBJ2-2	.	CASSLPQREFTGELFF	TGTGCCAGCAGCTTGCCCCAGCGGGAATTCACCGGGGAGCTGTTTTTT
TRBV18	15	TRBD1	TRBJ1-1	.	CASSMGTGGSTEAFF	TGTGCCAGCTCTATGGGGACAGGAGGGAGCACTGAAGCTTTCTTT
TRBV29-1	11	.	TRBJ1-1	once	CSVELRGEAFF	TGCAGCGTTGAGCTTAGGGGTGAAGCTTTCTTT
TRBV11-2	13	.	TRBJ2-1	.	CASSLSLRNEQFF	TGTGCCAGCAGCTTATCACTCCGGAATGAGCAGTTCTTC
TRBV4-1	17	TRBD1	TRBJ2-5	.	CASTKTPRGPYQETQYF	TGCGCCAGCACTAAGACACCGAGGGGGCCGTACCAAGAGACCCAGTACTTC
TRBV4-1	19	TRBD1	TRBJ1-4	.	CASSQPLAYLDRADEKLFF	TGCGCCAGCAGCCAGCCCCTCGCATACCTCGACAGGGCGGATGAAAAACTGTTTTTT
TRBV7-9	15	TRBD2	TRBJ2-7	.	CASSLARGAFYEQYF	TGTGCCAGCAGCTTAGCGCGGGGGGCGTTCTACGAGCAGTACTTC
TRBV5-1	12	TRBD1	TRBJ1-2	few	CASSWDRVGYTF	TGCGCCAGCAGCTGGGACAGGGTTGGCTACACCTTC
TRBV30	13	TRBD2	TRBJ2-1	.	CAWTSGRFQGQFF	TGTGCCTGGACTAGCGGGAGGTTTCAGGGGCAGTTCTTC
TRBV9	13	.	TRBJ1-2	.	CASSAPPEVGYTF	TGTGCCAGCAGCGCCCCCCCTGAGGTCGGCTACACCTTC
TRBV6-5	13	.	TRBJ1-5	.	CASSAGLNQPQHF	TGTGCCAGCAGTGCTGGGCTCAATCAGCCCCAGCATTTT
TRBV11-2	15	.	TRBJ1-1	.	CASSLLAGVGTEAFF	TGTGCCAGCAGCTTATTGGCGGGGGTTGGGACTGAAGCTTTCTTT
TRBV28	18	.	TRBJ2-1	once	CASSSNFGQPANYNEQFF	TGTGCCAGCAGTTCAAACTTCGGACAGCCTGCTAACTACAATGAGCAGTTCTTC
TRBV5-1	16	TRBD2	TRBJ2-7	.	CASSLAGLAGVYEQYF	TGCGCCAGCAGCTTGGCGGGACTAGCGGGAGTATACGAGCAGTACTTC
TRBV27	15	.	TRBJ2-7	.	CASSDRAESGYEQYF	TGTGCCAGCTCAGATCGGGCCGAAAGCGGCTACGAGCAGTACTTC
TRBV28	15	TRBD1	TRBJ2-1	few	CASSVETGANNEQFF	TGTGCCAGCAGCGTAGAGACAGGGGCTAACAATGAGCAGTTCTTC
TRBV7-9	16	.	TRBJ2-2	few	CASSLVGTPNTGELFF	TGTGCCAGCAGCTTGGTGGGGACACCGAACACCGGGGAGCTGTTTTTT
TRBV10-3	16	.	TRBJ1-5	.	CAISETGFDSNQPQHF	TGTGCCATCAGTGAGACCGGGTTCGACAGCAATCAGCCCCAGCATTTT
TRBV6-4	13	.	TRBJ2-5	.	CASSGDGVGTQYF	TGTGCCAGCAGTGGAGACGGGGTAGGGACCCAGTACTTC
TRBV4-1	16	TRBD2	TRBJ2-1	.	CASSQVAGGLYNEQFF	TGCGCCAGCAGCCAGGTAGCGGGGGGGCTCTACAATGAGCAGTTCTTC
TRBV10-1	17	TRBD2	TRBJ2-5	.	CASRRLATRESEETQYF	TGCGCCAGCAGAAGACTAGCGACGAGGGAGTCGGAAGAGACCCAGTACTTC
TRBV6-5	12	.	TRBJ2-7	.	CASSYGHDERYF	TGTGCCAGCAGTTACGGTCACGACGAGCGGTACTTC
TRBV6-5	13	.	TRBJ1-2	.	CASSPGPLYGYTF	TGTGCCAGCAGCCCTGGGCCCCTCTATGGCTACACCTTC
TRBV6-5	13	.	TRBJ2-5	few	CASSLLYQETQYF	TGTGCCAGCAGTTTACTGTACCAAGAGACCCAGTACTTC
TRBV7-6	13	.	TRBJ2-3	.	CASSFSGTDTQYF	TGTGCCAGCAGCTTTAGTGGCACAGATACGCAGTATTTT
TRBV2	15	TRBD1	TRBJ1-1	.	CASIPPGTGNTEAFF	TGTGCCAGCATCCCCCCGGGGACAGGGAACACTGAAGCTTTCTTT
TRBV5-1	13	.	TRBJ1-1	.	CASSLGTVSLAFF	TGCGCCAGCAGCTTGGGGACAGTATCATTAGCTTTCTTT
TRBV23-1	21	.	TRBJ1-1	few	CASSQLKRQCAGNEWDTEAFF	TGCGCCAGCAGTCAATTGAAGAGGCAGTGCGCGGGGAATGAGTGGGACACTGAAGCTTTCTTT
TRBV28	15	.	TRBJ2-1	few	CASSPRQSSYNEQFF	TGTGCCAGCAGCCCTAGACAGAGCTCCTACAATGAGCAGTTCTTC
TRBV5-4	13	TRBD1	TRBJ1-1	few	CASSLDRGTEAFF	TGTGCCAGCAGCTTAGACAGGGGGACTGAAGCTTTCTTT
TRBV9	16	.	TRBJ2-1	.	CASSVSPMSSYNEQFF	TGTGCCAGCAGCGTATCCCCCATGAGCTCCTACAATGAGCAGTTCTTC
TRBV2	15	.	TRBJ1-5	few	CASTLASGTGQPQHF	TGTGCCAGCACTCTCGCATCCGGGACTGGTCAGCCCCAGCATTTT
TRBV19	15	.	TRBJ2-1	.	CASSRGEWTYNEQFF	TGTGCCAGTAGTAGGGGGGAATGGACCTACAATGAGCAGTTCTTC